The rows below give T cell receptor beta chains drawn from one sample of a study of blood T cell repertoires in COVID-19. Produced via immunoSEQ multiplex PCR; TCRdb's table is partial and in-frame only. Of about 59,000 clones listed, around 67% are singletons. What was sequenced was peripheral blood. These receptors all come from a woman between 65 and 79 years old with acute or convalescent COVID-19. The CDR3 runs from the conserved cysteine through the conserved F or W. D genes are given only for firm matches. Clone size is shown for a subset of rows, as once, few, many or a class of expanded clone.

D	V	J	size	DNA	CDR3
-	TRBV6-4	TRBJ2-1	-	TGTGCCAGCAGCCCCGGAGCCTACAATGAGCAGTTCTTC	CASSPGAYNEQFF
-	TRBV18	TRBJ1-6	-	TGTGCCAGCTCCCCACAGGGAGTAGGTAATTCACCCCTCCACTTT	CASSPQGVGNSPLHF
-	TRBV3-1/TRBV3-2	TRBJ1-6	few	TGTGCCAGCAGCCCCATCGGGGGTGGGTCACCCCTCCACTTT	CASSPIGGGSPLHF
TRBD1	TRBV5-4	TRBJ1-6	few	TGTGCCAGCTCCCGGGATGCGGGACAGATTAATTCACCCCTCCACTTT	CASSRDAGQINSPLHF
TRBD2	TRBV9	TRBJ2-3	-	TGTGCCAGCAGCGTAGGACCGGACGTGATGACTAGCGGAACAGATACGCAGTATTTT	CASSVGPDVMTSGTDTQYF
-	TRBV19	TRBJ1-2	-	TGTGCCAGTAGTATCGACAGGACGGTCTATGGCTACACCTTC	CASSIDRTVYGYTF
-	TRBV11-2	TRBJ2-5	few	TGTGCCAGCAGCCCTCGGGATGGCAAAGAGACCCAGTACTTC	CASSPRDGKETQYF
TRBD2	TRBV10-3	TRBJ2-5	once	TGTGCCATCGCGACTAGCGGGGCGTACCAAGAGACCCAGTACTTC	CAIATSGAYQETQYF
TRBD2	TRBV10-3	TRBJ2-4	once	TGTGCCATCAGTGCCAGCGGGGGCCCTATAGCCAAAAACATTCAGTACTTC	CAISASGGPIAKNIQYF
-	TRBV6-5	TRBJ1-3	-	TGTGCCAGCAGTTACTCCAGCGGGGGAAACACCATATATTTT	CASSYSSGGNTIYF
-	TRBV28	TRBJ2-3	few	TGTGCCGGGGGGAGCACAGATACGCAGTATTTT	CAGGSTDTQYF
TRBD1	TRBV11-2	TRBJ2-2	few	TGTGCCAGCAGTCACCGGGACAGGGCGATCGGGGAGCTGTTTTTT	CASSHRDRAIGELFF
TRBD1	TRBV27	TRBJ1-2	-	TGTGCCAGCAGGGAGACCGGGACAGGGGATGGCTACACCTTC	CASRETGTGDGYTF
-	TRBV5-6	TRBJ2-3	-	TGTGCCAGCAGCCCCCGAGGGCTAGCCGGAGATACGCAGTATTTT	CASSPRGLAGDTQYF
-	TRBV10-1	TRBJ1-2	-	TGCGCCAGCAGTGCCCGGACAGATCCGAATAACGGTGGCTACACCTTC	CASSARTDPNNGGYTF
TRBD1	TRBV27	TRBJ1-1	-	TGTGCCAGCAGATACTCCGGACAGGCGGGTGAAGCTTTCTTT	CASRYSGQAGEAFF
-	TRBV6-5	TRBJ2-3	-	TGTGCCAGCAGCGTGCTTGGGGCATTTACAGATACGCAGTATTTT	CASSVLGAFTDTQYF
TRBD1	TRBV9	TRBJ1-2	-	TGTGCCAGCAGCGTAGAGACAGGGGGTGGCTACACCTTC	CASSVETGGGYTF
-	TRBV6-6	TRBJ1-2	-	TGTGCCAGCAGTCCCAACCTTCTTATTGGGCAGGGTAGGCACTATGGCTACACCTTC	CASSPNLLIGQGRHYGYTF
TRBD1	TRBV19	TRBJ2-1	-	TGTGCCAGTGGGACAGACTACAATGAGCAGTTCTTC	CASGTDYNEQFF
-	TRBV6-5	TRBJ1-2	-	TGTGCCAGCAGTTACGCCCGGAACTATGGCTACACCTTC	CASSYARNYGYTF